Reported below is one TCR beta chain. Primers for the PCR totalled 60 Vbeta and 13 Jbeta. Measured with immunoSEQ multiplex PCR; TCRdb has only the in-frame clones, and not every one. The table lists more than 100,000 clones, around 76% of them singletons. The data were obtained in a study of cytomegalovirus exposure and HLA in healthy donors. The specimen was PBMCs. The TCR originated in a man aged 55 to 70 in good health and CMV-seropositive.

Written as DNA, the CDR3 is TGTGCCCATATTCCCCACGGTCCCAATGAGCAGTTCTTC. This encodes CAHIPHGPNEQFF. The V call is TRBV2, the J call TRBJ2-1, with D unclear. From germline, CDR1 is SNHLY and CDR2 FYNNEI. The CDR3 loop spans 13 amino acids. V dropped 11 bases and J dropped 6 bases, with 17 bases sitting between them.